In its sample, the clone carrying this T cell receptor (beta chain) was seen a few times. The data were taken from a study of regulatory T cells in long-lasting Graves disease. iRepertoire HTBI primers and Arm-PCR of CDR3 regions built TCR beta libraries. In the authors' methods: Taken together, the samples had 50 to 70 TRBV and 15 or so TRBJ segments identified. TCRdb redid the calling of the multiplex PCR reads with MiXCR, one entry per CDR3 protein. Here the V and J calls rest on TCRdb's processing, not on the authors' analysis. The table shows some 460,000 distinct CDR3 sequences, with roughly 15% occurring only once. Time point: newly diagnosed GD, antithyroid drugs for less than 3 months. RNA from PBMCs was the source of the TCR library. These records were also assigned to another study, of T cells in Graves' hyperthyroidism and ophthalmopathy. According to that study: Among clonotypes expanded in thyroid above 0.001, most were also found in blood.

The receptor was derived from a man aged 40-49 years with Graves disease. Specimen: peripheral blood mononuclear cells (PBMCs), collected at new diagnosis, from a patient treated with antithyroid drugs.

The CDR3 region has the DNA TGTGCCAGCAGTTTCAATAGACAGGGAAGGGGTCCGGAGACCCAGTACTTC. Translation gives CASSFNRQGRGPETQYF. The chain joins TRBV28 to TRBJ2-5, with 7 bases aligning to TRBD1. Germline V gives CDR1 MDHEN, CDR2 SYDVKM. The J segment lost 5 bases and the V segment lost 3 bases, leaving 15 bases of the junction unmatched. This CDR3 spans 17 amino acids.